Below, one TCR beta chain is given with its context. This sample also contains other DNA sequences that code for the same CDR3. Sequenced by immunoSEQ multiplex PCR; TCRdb stores in-frame clones only, minus some. This table has more than 2 million clones, about 95% appearing once. This entry is derived from a study of shared clonotypes between healthy human individuals. CD8 cells regarded as naive lacked CD45RO, were positively chosen for CCR7, and omitted terminally differentiated effector memory CD45RA+ cells. Material for sequencing was naive CD8+ T cells sorted from blood. The clonotype originates from a man aged 18 to 30 in good health.

The CDR3 region has the DNA TGTGCCAGCAGCGACCGGGACTCGCAAGAGACCCAGTACTTC. It encodes CASSDRDSQETQYF. This rearrangement joins TRBV7-9 to TRBJ2-5, with a weak D call TRBD2 (6 bases). CDR3 length equals 14 residues. V was pared by 5 bases and J by 2 bases, with 12 bases between. Germline V gene lookup returns CDR1 SEHNR and CDR2 FQNEAQ (reference sequence).